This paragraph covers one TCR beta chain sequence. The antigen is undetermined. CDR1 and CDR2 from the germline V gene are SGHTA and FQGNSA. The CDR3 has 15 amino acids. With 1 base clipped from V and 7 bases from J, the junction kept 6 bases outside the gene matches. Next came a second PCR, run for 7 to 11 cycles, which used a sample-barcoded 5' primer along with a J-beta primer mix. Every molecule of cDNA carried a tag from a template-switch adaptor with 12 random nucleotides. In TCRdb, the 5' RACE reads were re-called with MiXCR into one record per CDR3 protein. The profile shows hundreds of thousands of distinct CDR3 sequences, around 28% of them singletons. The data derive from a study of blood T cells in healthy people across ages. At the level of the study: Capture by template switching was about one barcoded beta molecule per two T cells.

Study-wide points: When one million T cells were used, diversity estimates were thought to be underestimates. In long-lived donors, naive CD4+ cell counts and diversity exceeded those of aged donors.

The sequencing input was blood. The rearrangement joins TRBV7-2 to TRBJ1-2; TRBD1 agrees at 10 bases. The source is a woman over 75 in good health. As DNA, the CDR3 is TGTGCCAGCAGCTTAGTTGGGACAGGGGTTTTTGGCTACACCTTC. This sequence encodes CASSLVGTGVFGYTF.